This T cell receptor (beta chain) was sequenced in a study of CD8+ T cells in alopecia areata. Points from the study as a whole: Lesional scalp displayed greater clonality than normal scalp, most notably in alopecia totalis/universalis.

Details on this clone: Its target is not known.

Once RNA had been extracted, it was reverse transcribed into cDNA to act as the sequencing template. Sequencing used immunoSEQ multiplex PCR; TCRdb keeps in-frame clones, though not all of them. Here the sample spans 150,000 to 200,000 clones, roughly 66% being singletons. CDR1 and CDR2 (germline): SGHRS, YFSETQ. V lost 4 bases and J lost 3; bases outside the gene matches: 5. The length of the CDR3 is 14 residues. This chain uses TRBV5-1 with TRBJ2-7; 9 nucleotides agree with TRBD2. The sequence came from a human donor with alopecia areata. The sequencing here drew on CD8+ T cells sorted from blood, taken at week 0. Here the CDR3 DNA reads TGCGCCAGCAGCGCGAGCGGGGGGCTCTACGAGCAGTACTTC. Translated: CASSASGGLYEQYF.